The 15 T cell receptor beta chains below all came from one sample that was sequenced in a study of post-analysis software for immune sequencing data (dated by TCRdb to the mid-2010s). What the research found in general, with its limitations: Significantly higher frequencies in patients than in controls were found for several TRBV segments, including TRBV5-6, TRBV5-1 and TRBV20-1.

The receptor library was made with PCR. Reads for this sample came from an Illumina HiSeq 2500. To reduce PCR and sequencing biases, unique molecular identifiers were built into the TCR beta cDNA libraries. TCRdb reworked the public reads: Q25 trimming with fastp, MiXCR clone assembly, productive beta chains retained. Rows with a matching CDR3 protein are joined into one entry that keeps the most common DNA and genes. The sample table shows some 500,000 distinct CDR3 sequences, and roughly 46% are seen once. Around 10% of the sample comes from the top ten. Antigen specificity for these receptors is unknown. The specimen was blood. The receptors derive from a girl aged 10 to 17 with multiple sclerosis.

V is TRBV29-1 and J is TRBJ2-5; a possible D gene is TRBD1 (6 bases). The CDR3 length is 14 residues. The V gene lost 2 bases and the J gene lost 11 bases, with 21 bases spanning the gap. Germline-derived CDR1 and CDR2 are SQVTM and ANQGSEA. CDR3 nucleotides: TGCAGCGTTGAAAAGGGGGTGGGACACCAAGGGCAGTACTTC. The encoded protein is CSVEKGVGHQGQYF. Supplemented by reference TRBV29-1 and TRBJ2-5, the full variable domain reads SAVISQKPSRDICQRGTSLTIQCQVDSQVTMMFWYRQQPGQSLTLIATANQGSEATYESGFVIDKFPISRPNLTFSTLTVSNMSPEDSSIYLCSVEKGVGHQGQYFGPGTRLLVL.

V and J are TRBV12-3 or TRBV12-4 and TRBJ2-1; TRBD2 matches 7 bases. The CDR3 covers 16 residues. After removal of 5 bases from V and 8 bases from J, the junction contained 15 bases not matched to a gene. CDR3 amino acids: CASSRDLSGIPYEQFF. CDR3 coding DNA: TGTGCCAGCAGTCGGGACTTGAGCGGGATTCCCTATGAGCAGTTCTTC.

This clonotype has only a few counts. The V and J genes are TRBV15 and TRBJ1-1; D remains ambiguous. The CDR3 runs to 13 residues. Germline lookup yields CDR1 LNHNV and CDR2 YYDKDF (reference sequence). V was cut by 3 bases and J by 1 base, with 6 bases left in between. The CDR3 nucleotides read TGTGCCACCAGCAGGGGCACGAACACTGAAGCTTTCTTT. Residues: CATSRGTNTEAFF.

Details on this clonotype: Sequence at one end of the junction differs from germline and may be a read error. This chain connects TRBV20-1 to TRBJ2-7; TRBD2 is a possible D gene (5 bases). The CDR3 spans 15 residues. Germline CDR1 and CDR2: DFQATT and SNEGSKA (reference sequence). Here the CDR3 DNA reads TGCGGTGCCGCCCTAGGGTTGGAACTAGATTACGAGCAGTACTTC. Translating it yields CGAALGLELDYEQYF.

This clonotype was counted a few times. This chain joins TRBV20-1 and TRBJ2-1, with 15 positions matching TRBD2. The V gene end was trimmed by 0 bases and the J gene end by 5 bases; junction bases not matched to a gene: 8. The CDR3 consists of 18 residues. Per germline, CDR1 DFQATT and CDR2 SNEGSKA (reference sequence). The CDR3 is CSARDLGLAGGFDNEQFF. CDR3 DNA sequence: TGCAGTGCTAGAGACCTGGGACTAGCGGGAGGATTCGACAATGAGCAGTTCTTC.

For the CDR3, the DNA is TGCGCCAGCAGCTTGGCGGTTGGAGATGTCTCGGCTTTCTTT. Translating gives CASSLAVGDVSAFF. This chain uses TRBV5-1 with TRBJ1-1; D is ambiguous. There are 14 residues in the CDR3. Trimming removed 0 bases from V and 11 bases from J, with 17 bases in between. The V gene's germline CDR1 is SGHRS and CDR2 YFSETQ.

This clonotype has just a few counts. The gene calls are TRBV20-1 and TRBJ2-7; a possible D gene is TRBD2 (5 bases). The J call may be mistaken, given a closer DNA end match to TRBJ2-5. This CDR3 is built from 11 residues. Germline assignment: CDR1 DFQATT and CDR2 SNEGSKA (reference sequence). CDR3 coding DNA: TGCAGTGCTATAGACTACGGGACCCAGTACTTC. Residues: CSAIDYGTQYF.

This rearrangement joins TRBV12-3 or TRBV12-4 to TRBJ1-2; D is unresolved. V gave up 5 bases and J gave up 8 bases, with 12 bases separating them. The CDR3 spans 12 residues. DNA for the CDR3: TGTGCCAGCAGTCTCCTCCCGGGAGGCTACACCTTC. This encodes CASSLLPGGYTF.

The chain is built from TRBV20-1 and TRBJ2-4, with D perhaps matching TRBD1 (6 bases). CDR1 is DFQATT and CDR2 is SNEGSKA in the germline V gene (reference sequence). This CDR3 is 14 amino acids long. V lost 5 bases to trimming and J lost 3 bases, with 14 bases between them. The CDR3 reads CSAPQPGHKNIQYF. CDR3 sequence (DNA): TGCAGTGCTCCCCAGCCGGGACACAAAAACATTCAGTACTTC.

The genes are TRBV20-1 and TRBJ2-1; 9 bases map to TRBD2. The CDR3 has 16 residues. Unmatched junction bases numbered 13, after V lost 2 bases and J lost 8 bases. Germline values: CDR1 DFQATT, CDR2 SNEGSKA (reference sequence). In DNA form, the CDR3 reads TGCAGTGCTAGAAGTAATAGCGGGAGTCCGCCAGATGAGCAGTTCTTC. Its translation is CSARSNSGSPPDEQFF.

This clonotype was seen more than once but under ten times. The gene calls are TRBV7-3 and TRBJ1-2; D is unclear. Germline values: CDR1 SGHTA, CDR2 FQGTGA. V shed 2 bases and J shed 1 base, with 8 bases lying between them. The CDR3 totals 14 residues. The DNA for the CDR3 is TGTGCCAGCAGCTTACCGGGCCTTAACTATGGCTACACCTTC. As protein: CASSLPGLNYGYTF.

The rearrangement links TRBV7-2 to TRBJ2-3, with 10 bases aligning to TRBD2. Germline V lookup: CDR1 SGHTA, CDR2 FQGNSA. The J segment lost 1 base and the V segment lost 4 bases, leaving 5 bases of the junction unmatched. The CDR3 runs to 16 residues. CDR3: CASSSLAGVGTDTQYF. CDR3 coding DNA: TGTGCCAGCAGCTCCCTAGCGGGAGTCGGCACAGATACGCAGTATTTT.

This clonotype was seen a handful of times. The CDR3 DNA reads TGCAGTGCTAGGGCTAGCGGGAGTGGTGGTGAGCAGTTCTTC. Translated: CSARASGSGGEQFF. The rearrangement links TRBV20-1 to TRBJ2-1; 10 bases are shared with TRBD2. Germline CDR1 DFQATT, CDR2 SNEGSKA (reference sequence). The CDR3 has 14 amino acids. V was clipped by 3 bases and J by 9 bases; unmatched bases: 8.

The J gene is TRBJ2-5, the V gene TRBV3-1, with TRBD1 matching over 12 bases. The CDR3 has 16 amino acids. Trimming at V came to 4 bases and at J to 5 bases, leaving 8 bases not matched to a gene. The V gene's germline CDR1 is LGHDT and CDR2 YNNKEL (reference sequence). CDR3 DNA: TGTGCCAGCAGCCCCACCGGGACAGGGGGCGAGGAGACCCAGTACTTC. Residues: CASSPTGTGGEETQYF.

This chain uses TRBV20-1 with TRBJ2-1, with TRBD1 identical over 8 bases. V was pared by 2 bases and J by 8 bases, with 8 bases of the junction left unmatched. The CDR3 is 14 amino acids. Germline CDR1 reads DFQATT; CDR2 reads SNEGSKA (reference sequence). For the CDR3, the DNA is TGCAGTGCTAGAAGGGCAGGGGGCGCGGATGAGCAGTTCTTC. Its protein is CSARRAGGADEQFF.